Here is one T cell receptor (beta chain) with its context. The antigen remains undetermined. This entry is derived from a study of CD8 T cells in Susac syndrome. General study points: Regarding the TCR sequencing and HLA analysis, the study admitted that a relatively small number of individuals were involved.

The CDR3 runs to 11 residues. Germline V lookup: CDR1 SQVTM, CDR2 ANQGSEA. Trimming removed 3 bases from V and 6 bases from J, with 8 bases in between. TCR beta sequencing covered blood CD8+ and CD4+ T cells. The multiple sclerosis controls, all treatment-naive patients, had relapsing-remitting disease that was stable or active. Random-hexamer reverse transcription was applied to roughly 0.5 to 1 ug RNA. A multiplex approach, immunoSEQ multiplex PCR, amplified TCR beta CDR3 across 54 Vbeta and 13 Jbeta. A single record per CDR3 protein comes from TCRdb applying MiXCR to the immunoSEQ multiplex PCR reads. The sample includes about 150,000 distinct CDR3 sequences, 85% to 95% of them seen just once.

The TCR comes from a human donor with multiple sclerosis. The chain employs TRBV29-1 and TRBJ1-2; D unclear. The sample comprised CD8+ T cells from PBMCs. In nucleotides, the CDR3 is TGCAGCGTTGAGGGTCGGCATGGCTACACCTTC. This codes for CSVEGRHGYTF. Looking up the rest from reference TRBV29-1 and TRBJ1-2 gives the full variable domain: SAVISQKPSRDICQRGTSLTIQCQVDSQVTMMFWYRQQPGQSLTLIATANQGSEATYESGFVIDKFPISRPNLTFSTLTVSNMSPEDSSIYLCSVEGRHGYTFGSGTRLTVV.